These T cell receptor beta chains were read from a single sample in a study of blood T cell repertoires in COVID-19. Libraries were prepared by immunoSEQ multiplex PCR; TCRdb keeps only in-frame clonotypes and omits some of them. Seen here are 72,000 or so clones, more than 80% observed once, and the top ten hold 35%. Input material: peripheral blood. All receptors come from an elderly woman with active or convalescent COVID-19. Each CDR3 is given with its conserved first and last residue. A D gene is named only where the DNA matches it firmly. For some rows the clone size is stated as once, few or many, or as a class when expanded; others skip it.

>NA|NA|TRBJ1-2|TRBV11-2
CASSPIKDRPYYGYTF
TGTGCCAGCAGCCCAATCAAAGACAGGCCCTACTATGGCTACACCTTC
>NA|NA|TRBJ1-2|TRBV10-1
CASLRQTNYGYTF
TGCGCCAGCTTGCGACAGACCAACTATGGCTACACCTTC
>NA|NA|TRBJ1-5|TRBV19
CASGGKIRNQPQHF
TGTGCCTCGGGGGGGAAGATTCGGAATCAGCCCCAGCATTTT
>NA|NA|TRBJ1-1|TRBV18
CASSSGAGLSTEAFF
TGTGCCAGCTCATCAGGGGCAGGGTTGAGCACTGAAGCTTTCTTT
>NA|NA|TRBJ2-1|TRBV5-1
CASKNPTGDEQFF
TGCGCCAGCAAAAACCCAACAGGCGATGAGCAGTTCTTC
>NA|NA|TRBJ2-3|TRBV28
CASTGYLDTQYF
TGTGCCAGCACAGGTTACTTGGATACGCAGTATTTT
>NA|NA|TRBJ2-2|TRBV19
CASQPNGGVGELFF
TGTGCCAGTCAACCCAACGGGGGAGTGGGGGAGCTGTTTTTT
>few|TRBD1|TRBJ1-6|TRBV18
CASSLRQGDNSPLHF
TGTGCCAGCTCGCTGAGACAGGGAGACAATTCACCCCTCCACTTT
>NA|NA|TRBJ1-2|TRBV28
CASSLVRRGYGYTF
TGTGCCAGCAGTTTGGTTCGTAGGGGGTATGGCTACACCTTC
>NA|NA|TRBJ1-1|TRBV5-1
CASSPLSTGNTEAFF
TGCGCCAGCAGCCCCCTCTCTACAGGGAACACTGAAGCTTTCTTT
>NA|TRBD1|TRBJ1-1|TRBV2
CASTQGVRTEAFF
TGTGCCAGTACACAGGGGGTAAGGACTGAAGCTTTCTTT
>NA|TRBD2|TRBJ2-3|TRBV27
CASRASGAPTDTQYF
TGTGCCAGCAGGGCGAGCGGGGCACCCACAGATACGCAGTATTTT
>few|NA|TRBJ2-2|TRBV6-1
CASSEGRADTGELFF
TGTGCCAGCAGTGAAGGGAGGGCTGACACCGGGGAGCTGTTTTTT
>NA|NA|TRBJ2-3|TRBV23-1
CAGQGCTDTQYF
TGCGCCGGGCAGGGATGCACAGATACGCAGTATTTT
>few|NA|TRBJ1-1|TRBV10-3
CAISGMVRNTEAFF
TGTGCCATCTCGGGGATGGTACGGAACACTGAAGCTTTCTTT
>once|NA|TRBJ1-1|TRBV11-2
CASSPQVYTEAFF
TGTGCCAGCAGCCCACAGGTTTACACTGAAGCTTTCTTT
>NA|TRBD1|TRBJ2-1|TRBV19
CASSLTARGMGNEQFF
TGTGCCAGTAGTCTAACCGCCAGGGGGATGGGGAATGAGCAGTTCTTC
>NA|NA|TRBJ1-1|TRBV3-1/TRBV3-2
CASRRDRANTEAFF
TGTGCCAGTAGGAGAGACAGAGCGAACACTGAAGCTTTCTTT
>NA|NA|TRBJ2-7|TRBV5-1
CASSSTSYEQYF
TGCGCCAGCAGCTCGACTTCCTACGAGCAGTACTTC
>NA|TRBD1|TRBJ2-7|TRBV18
CASSPGQATYEQYF
TGTGCCAGCTCACCGGGACAGGCCACCTACGAGCAGTACTTC
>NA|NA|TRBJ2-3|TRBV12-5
CAQGQGSDTQYF
TGTGCCCAGGGGCAGGGCTCAGATACGCAGTATTTT
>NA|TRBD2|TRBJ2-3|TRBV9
CASSVGASGVSTDTQYF
TGTGCCAGCAGCGTAGGGGCTAGCGGGGTTAGCACAGATACGCAGTATTTT
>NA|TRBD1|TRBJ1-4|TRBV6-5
CANHDRGGDEKLFF
TGTGCCAACCATGACAGGGGTGGGGATGAAAAACTGTTTTTT
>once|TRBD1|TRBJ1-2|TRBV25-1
CASRGQGQGTVGYTF
TGTGCCAGCAGAGGCCAGGGACAGGGAACGGTTGGCTACACCTTC
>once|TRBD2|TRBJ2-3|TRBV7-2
CASSSFLSGGPTDTQYF
TGTGCCAGCAGCTCTTTCCTTAGCGGGGGGCCTACAGATACGCAGTATTTT
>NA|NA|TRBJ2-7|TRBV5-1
CASSLDRTYEQYF
TGCGCCAGCAGCTTGGACAGAACCTACGAGCAGTACTTC
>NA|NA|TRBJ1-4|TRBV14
CASSHRPNEKLFF
TGTGCCAGCAGCCACAGGCCCAATGAAAAACTGTTTTTT
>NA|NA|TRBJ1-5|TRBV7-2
CASSYIGGDWAQHF
TGTGCCAGCAGTTATATCGGGGGGGATTGGGCCCAGCATTTT
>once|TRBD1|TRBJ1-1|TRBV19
CATHEPGQGGSTEAFF
TGTGCCACCCATGAACCGGGACAGGGTGGGAGCACTGAAGCTTTCTTT
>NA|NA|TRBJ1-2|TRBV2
CASSPIDIYGYTF
TGTGCCAGCAGTCCTATTGACATATATGGCTACACCTTC
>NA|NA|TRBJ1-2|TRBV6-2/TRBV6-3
CASSLRDGTLWGYTF
TGTGCCAGCAGTCTCCGGGACGGGACTTTGTGGGGCTACACCTTC
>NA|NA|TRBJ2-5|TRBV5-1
CASSAVEGVETQYF
TGCGCCAGCAGCGCGGTAGAGGGGGTAGAGACCCAGTACTTC
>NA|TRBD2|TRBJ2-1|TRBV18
CASSLIGLGGNEQFF
TGTGCCAGCTCACTAATTGGACTAGGAGGGAATGAGCAGTTCTTC
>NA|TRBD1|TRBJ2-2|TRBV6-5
CASRLGTGTGELFF
TGTGCCAGCAGACTGGGGACAGGGACCGGGGAGCTGTTTTTT
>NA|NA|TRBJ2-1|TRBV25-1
CASSDRTQIRNPYNEQFF
TGTGCCAGCAGTGACCGAACTCAAATCCGCAACCCTTACAATGAGCAGTTCTTC
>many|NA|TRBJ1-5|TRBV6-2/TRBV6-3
CASSPDSSQPLLHF
TGTGCCAGCAGTCCAGACAGCTCTCAACCCCTACTACATTTT
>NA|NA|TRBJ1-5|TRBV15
CATSRDMAAPQHF
TGTGCCACCAGCAGAGATATGGCGGCGCCCCAGCATTTT
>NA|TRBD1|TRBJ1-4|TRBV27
CASSFGPGQTGDEKLFF
TGTGCCAGCAGTTTTGGGCCGGGACAGACCGGGGATGAAAAACTGTTTTTT
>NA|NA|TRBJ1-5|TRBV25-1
CASTTGGDEPQHF
TGTGCCAGCACTACCGGGGGGGATGAGCCCCAGCATTTT
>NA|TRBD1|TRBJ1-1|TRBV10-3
CAIRGQGRNTEAFF
TGTGCCATCAGGGGACAGGGGAGGAACACTGAAGCTTTCTTT
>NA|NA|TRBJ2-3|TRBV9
CASSGQVADTQYF
TGTGCCAGCAGCGGACAGGTGGCAGATACGCAGTATTTT
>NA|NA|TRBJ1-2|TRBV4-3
CASSQDLQTGHYGYTF
TGCGCCAGCAGCCAAGACCTTCAGACAGGCCATTATGGCTACACCTTC
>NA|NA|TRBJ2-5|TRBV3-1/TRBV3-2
CASSHRDSRETQYF
TGTGCCAGCAGCCACAGGGACTCCAGAGAGACCCAGTACTTC
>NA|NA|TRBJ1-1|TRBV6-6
CASSLPGAHTEAFF
TGTGCCAGCAGTCTCCCAGGGGCGCACACTGAAGCTTTCTTT
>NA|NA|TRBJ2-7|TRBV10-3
CAISEGDYDEQYF
TGTGCCATCAGTGAAGGCGACTACGACGAGCAGTACTTC
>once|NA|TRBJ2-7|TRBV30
CAWSFRGKEDYEQYF
TGTGCCTGGAGCTTCAGGGGCAAGGAGGACTACGAGCAGTACTTC
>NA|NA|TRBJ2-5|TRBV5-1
CASSLELSAQETQYF
TGCGCCAGCAGCTTGGAACTTTCTGCCCAAGAGACCCAGTACTTC
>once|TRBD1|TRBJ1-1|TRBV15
CATSRRQGSNTEAFF
TGTGCCACCAGCAGAAGACAGGGTAGTAACACTGAAGCTTTCTTT
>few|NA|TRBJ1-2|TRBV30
CAWSRDTSNYGYTF
TGTGCCTGGAGTAGAGACACCTCTAACTATGGCTACACCTTC
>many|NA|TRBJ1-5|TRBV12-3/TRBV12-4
CASSPDRGQPQHF
TGTGCCAGCAGTCCAGATCGGGGACAGCCCCAGCATTTT
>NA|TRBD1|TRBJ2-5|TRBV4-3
CASSQDFRTGGETQYF
TGCGCCAGCAGCCAGGACTTTAGGACAGGTGGGGAGACCCAGTACTTC
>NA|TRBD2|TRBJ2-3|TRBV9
CASSALPSGGITDTQYF
TGTGCCAGCAGCGCTCTCCCTAGCGGGGGGATTACAGATACGCAGTATTTT
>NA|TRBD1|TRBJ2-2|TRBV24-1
CATRPGQGNTGELFF
TGTGCCACCAGGCCGGGACAGGGTAACACCGGGGAGCTGTTTTTT